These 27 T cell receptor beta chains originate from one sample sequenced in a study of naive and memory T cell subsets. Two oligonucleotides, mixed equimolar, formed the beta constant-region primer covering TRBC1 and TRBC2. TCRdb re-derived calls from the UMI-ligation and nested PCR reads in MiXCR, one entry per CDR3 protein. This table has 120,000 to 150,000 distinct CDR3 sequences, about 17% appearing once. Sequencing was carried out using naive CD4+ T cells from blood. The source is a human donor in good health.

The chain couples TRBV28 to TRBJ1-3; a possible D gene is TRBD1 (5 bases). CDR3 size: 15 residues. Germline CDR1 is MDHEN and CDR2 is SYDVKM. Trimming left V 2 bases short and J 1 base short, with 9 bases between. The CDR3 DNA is TGTGCCAGCAGTTTACGTGGGACTTCTGGAAACACCATATATTTT. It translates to CASSLRGTSGNTIYF.

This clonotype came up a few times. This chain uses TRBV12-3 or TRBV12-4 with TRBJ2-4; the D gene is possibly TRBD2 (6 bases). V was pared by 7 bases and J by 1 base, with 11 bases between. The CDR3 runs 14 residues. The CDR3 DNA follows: TGTGCCAGCACTTTGGGGGGTGCCAAAAACATTCAGTACTTC. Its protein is CASTLGGAKNIQYF.

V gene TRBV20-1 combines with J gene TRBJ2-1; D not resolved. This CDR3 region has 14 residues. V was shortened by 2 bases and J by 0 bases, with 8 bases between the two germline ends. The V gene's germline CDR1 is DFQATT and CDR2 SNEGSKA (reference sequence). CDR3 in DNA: TGCAGTGCTAGAAGGAGCGACTCCTACAATGAGCAGTTCTTC. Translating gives CSARRSDSYNEQFF.

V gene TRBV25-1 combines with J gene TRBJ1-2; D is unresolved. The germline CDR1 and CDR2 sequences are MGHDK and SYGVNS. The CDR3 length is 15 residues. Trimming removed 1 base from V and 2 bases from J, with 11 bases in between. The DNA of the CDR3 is TGTGCCAGCAGTGAATTTGTGGCTTCCAACTATGGCTACACCTTC. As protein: CASSEFVASNYGYTF.

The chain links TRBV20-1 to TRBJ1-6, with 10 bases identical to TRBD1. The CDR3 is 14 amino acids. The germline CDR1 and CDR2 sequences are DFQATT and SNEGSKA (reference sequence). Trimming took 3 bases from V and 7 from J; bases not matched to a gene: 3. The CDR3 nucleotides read TGCAGTGCTAGTTGGGGACAGGGGAATTCACCCCTCCACTTT. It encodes CSASWGQGNSPLHF.

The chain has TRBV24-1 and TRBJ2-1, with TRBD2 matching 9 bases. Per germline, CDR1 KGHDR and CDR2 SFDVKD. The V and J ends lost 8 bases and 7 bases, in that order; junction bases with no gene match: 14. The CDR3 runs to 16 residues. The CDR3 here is CATTPGTGLASNEQFF. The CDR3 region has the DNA TGTGCCACCACCCCCGGGACGGGACTAGCTAGTAATGAGCAGTTCTTC.

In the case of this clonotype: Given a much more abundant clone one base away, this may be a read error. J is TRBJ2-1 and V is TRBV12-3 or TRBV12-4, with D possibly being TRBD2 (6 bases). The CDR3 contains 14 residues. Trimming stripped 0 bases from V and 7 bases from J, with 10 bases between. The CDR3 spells CASSLAGGANEQFF. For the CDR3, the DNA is TGTGCCAGCAGTTTAGCGGGAGGTGCGAATGAGCAGTTCTTC.

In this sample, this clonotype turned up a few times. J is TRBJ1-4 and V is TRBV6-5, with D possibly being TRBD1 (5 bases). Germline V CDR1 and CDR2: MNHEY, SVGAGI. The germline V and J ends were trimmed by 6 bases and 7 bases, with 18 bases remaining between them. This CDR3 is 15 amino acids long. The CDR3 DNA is TGTGCCAGCAGCCGCGCAGGGAATGCGGGTGAAAAACTGTTTTTT. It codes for CASSRAGNAGEKLFF.

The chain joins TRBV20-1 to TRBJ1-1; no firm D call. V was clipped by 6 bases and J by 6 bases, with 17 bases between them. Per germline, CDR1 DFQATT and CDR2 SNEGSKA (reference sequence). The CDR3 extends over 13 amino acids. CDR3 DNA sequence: TGCAGTGCCAATAAGGTGGCGGGATCTGAAGCTTTCTTT. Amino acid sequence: CSANKVAGSEAFF.

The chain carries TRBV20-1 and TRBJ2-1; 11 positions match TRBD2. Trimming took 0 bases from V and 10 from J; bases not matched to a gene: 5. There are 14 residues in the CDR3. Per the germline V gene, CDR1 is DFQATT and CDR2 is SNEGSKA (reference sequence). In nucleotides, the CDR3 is TGCAGTGCTAGAGATTGGACTAGCGGGTTCGAGCAGTTCTTC. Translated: CSARDWTSGFEQFF.

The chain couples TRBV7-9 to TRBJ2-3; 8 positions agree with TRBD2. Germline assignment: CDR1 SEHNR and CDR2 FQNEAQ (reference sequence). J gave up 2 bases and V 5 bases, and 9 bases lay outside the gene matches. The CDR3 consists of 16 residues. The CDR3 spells CASSPHLREVTDTQYF. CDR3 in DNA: TGTGCCAGCAGCCCCCACTTGCGGGAGGTCACAGATACGCAGTATTTT.

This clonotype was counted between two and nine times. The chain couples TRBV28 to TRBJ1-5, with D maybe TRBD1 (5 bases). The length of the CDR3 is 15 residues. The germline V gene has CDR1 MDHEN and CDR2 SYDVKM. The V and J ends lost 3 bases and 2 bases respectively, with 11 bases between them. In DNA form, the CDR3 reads TGTGCCAGCAGTTTCCAGGGAGGGGGCAATCAGCCCCAGCATTTT. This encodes CASSFQGGGNQPQHF.

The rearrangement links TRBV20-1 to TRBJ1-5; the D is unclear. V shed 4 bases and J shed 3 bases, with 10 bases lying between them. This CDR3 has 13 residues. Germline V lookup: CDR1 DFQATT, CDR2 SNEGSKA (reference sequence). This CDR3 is CSAMSLLNQPQHF. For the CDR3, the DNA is TGCAGTGCTATGAGTCTCCTCAATCAGCCCCAGCATTTT.

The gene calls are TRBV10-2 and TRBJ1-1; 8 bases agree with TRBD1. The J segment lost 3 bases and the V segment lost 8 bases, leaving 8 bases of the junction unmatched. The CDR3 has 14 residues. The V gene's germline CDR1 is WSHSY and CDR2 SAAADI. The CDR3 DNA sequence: TGCGCCAGCTCCAGGGGGCGCGTGGACACTGAAGCTTTCTTT. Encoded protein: CASSRGRVDTEAFF.

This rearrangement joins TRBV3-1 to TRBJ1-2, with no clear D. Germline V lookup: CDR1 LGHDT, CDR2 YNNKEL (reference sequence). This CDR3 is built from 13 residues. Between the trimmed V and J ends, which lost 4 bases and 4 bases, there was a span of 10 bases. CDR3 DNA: TGTGCCAGCAGCCCTTATGGTACCTATGGCTACACCTTC. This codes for CASSPYGTYGYTF.

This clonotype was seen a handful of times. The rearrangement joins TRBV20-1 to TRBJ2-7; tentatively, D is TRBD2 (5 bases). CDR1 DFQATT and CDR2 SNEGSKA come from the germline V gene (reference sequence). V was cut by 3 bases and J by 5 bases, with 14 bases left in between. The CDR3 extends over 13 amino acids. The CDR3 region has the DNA TGCAGTGCTAGTTCTCCGGGGTTCCACGAGCAGTACTTC. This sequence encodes CSASSPGFHEQYF.

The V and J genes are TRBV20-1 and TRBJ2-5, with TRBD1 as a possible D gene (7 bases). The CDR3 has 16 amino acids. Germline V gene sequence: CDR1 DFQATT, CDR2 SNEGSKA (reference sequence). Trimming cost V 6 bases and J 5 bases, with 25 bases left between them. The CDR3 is CSAEGQNRGYWETQYF. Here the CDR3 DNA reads TGCAGTGCGGAGGGACAGAACCGTGGGTACTGGGAGACCCAGTACTTC.

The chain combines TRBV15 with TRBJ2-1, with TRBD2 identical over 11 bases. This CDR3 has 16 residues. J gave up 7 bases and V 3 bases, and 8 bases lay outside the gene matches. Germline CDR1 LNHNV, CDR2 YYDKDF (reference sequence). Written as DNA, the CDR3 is TGTGCCACCAGCAGCAGCCTAGCGGGAGGAGGGAATGAGCAGTTCTTC. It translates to CATSSSLAGGGNEQFF.

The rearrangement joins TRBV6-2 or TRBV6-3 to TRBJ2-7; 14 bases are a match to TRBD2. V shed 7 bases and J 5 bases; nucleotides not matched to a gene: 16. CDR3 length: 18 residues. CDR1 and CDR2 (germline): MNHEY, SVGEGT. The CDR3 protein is CASTHGGLAGERVHEQYF. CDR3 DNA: TGTGCCAGCACTCACGGGGGACTAGCGGGAGAGAGAGTCCACGAGCAGTACTTC.

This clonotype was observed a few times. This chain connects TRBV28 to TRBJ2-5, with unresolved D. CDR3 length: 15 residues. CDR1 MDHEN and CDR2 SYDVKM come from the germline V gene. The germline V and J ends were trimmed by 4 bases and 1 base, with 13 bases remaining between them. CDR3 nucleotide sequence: TGTGCCAGCAGTTACCCGGCGCCGGCCCAAGAGACCCAGTACTTC. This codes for CASSYPAPAQETQYF.

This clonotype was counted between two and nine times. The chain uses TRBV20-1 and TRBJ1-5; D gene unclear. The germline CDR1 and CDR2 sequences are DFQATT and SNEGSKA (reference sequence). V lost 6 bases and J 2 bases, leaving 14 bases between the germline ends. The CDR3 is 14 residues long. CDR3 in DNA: TGCAGTGCCTCGCCCCATGCAGGCAATCAGCCCCAGCATTTT. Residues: CSASPHAGNQPQHF.

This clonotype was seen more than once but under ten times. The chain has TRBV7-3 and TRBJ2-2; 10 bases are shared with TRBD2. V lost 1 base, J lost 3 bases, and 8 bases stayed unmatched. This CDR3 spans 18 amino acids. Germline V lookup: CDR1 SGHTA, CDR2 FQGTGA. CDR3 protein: CASSLNPTSGWDTGELFF. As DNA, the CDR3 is TGTGCCAGCAGCTTAAATCCGACTAGCGGGTGGGACACCGGGGAGCTGTTTTTT.

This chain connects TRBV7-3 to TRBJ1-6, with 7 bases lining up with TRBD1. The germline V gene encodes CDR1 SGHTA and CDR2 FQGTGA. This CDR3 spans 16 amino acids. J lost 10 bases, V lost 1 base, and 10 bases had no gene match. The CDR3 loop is CASSLRDSVGGSPLHF. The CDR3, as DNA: TGTGCCAGCAGCTTAAGGGACAGTGTGGGCGGATCACCCCTCCACTTT.

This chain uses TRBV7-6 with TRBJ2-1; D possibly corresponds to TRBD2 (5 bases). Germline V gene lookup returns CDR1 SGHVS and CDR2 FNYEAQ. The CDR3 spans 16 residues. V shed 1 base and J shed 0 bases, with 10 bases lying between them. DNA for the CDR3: TGTGCCAGCAGCTTAGAGCGGTCGAGCTCCTACAATGAGCAGTTCTTC. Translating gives CASSLERSSSYNEQFF.

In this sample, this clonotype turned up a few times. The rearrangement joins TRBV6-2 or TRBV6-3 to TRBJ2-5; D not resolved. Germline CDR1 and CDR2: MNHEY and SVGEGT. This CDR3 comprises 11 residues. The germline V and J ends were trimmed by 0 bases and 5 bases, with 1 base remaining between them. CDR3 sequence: CASSYSETQYF. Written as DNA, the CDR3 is TGTGCCAGCAGTTACTCGGAGACCCAGTACTTC.

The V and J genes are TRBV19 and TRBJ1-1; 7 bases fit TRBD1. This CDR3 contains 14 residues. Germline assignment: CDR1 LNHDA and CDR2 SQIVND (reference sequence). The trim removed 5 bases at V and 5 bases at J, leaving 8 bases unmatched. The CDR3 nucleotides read TGTGCCAGTAGTTCTAGGGGGCGAAAAACTGAAGCTTTCTTT. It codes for CASSSRGRKTEAFF.

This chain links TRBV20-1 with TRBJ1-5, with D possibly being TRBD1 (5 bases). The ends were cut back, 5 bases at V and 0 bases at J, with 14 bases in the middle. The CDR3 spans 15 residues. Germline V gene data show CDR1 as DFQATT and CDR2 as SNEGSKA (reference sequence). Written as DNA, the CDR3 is TGCAGTGCTGCGGACAAGATCTATAGCAATCAGCCCCAGCATTTT. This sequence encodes CSAADKIYSNQPQHF.